Below, 30 T cell receptor beta chains from the same sample are listed, as sequenced in a study of T-cell reconstitution after alpha-beta-depleted transplantation in children. Using unique molecular identifiers, the investigators prepared the TCRbeta library. MiXCR, applied by TCRdb to the PCR reads, yields one record per CDR3 protein. The sample carries 250,000 to 300,000 distinct CDR3 sequences, about 9.9% recorded once. The sample in question was peripheral blood, obtained 180 days after TCRalphabeta/CD19-depleted stem cell transplant. The receptors derive from a male patient between 2 and 9 years old who had a stem cell transplant for chronic granulomatous disease, so the T cells may come from the graft donor.

There are many counts of this clonotype. This chain links TRBV5-8 with TRBJ2-2; no reliable D call. CDR1 and CDR2 (germline): SGHTS, YDEGEE. CDR3 length equals 13 residues. Trimming removed 1 base at V and 5 bases at J, with 6 bases between. The DNA for the CDR3 is TGTGCCAGCAGCTTGTATGGAACCGGGGAGCTGTTTTTT. Residues: CASSLYGTGELFF.

A remark on this clonotype: A much larger clone is a single base away; this may be a read error. This chain links TRBV27 with TRBJ2-1, with D perhaps TRBD1 (5 bases). Per germline, CDR1 MNHEY and CDR2 SMNVEV (reference sequence). Trimming pared 6 bases from V and 0 bases from J, leaving 12 bases between. This CDR3 contains 15 residues. CDR3 region: CASRMHRTSYNEQFF. For the CDR3, the DNA is TGTGCCAGCAGAATGCACAGGACCTCCTACAATGAGCAGTTCTTC.

This clonotype occurred many times. The chain recombines TRBV20-1 with TRBJ2-2, with TRBD2 matching 8 bases. J was trimmed by 7 bases and V by 3 bases; bases with no gene match: 19. This CDR3 comprises 18 residues. Germline V gene lookup returns CDR1 DFQATT and CDR2 SNEGSKA (reference sequence). CDR3 in amino acids: CSASRWVGAGVRNGELFF. Written as DNA, the CDR3 is TGCAGTGCTAGTCGTTGGGTCGGAGCGGGAGTGAGAAACGGGGAGCTGTTTTTT.

This clonotype was counted ten times or more. This chain links TRBV29-1 with TRBJ1-6; 7 bases agree with TRBD1. The CDR3 is 13 amino acids. The trim removed 4 bases at V and 9 bases at J, leaving 6 bases unmatched. The germline V gene has CDR1 SQVTM and CDR2 ANQGSEA. Written as DNA, the CDR3 is TGCAGCGTTGGAGAGGGGGCGGGTTCACCCCTCCACTTT. Translated: CSVGEGAGSPLHF.

In this sample, this clonotype turned up many times. This chain links TRBV9 with TRBJ2-2, with TRBD1 matching 7 bases. There are 15 residues in the CDR3. Trimming at V came to 4 bases and at J to 3 bases, leaving 6 bases not matched to a gene. Germline CDR1 reads SGDLS; CDR2 reads YYNGEE. The CDR3 DNA follows: TGTGCCAGCAGCCGAGTTACAGGGGACACCGGGGAGCTGTTTTTT. This codes for CASSRVTGDTGELFF.

This clonotype was picked up many times. The chain is built from TRBV9 and TRBJ2-3; 15 nucleotides line up with TRBD2. The trim removed 3 bases at V and 3 bases at J, leaving 5 bases unmatched. This CDR3 spans 17 amino acids. The germline gives CDR1 SGDLS, CDR2 YYNGEE. CDR3 nucleotides: TGTGCCAGCAGCGCATCCGGGACTAGCGGGAGGACAGATACGCAGTATTTT. It specifies CASSASGTSGRTDTQYF.

This clonotype was seen repeatedly, ten times or more. The J gene is TRBJ1-1, the V gene TRBV3-1; no clear D. Per germline, CDR1 LGHDT and CDR2 YNNKEL (reference sequence). Trimming cost V 0 bases and J 0 bases, with 11 bases left between them. The CDR3 is made up of 16 amino acids. The CDR3 here is CASSQDWADVNTEAFF. For the CDR3, the DNA is TGTGCCAGCAGCCAAGATTGGGCAGACGTGAACACTGAAGCTTTCTTT.

This clonotype was detected ten times or more. The chain is built from TRBV20-1 and TRBJ2-1; TRBD2 is a possible D gene (7 bases). In germline, CDR1 is DFQATT, CDR2 SNEGSKA (reference sequence). The CDR3 has 13 amino acids. The V end was cut by 5 bases, the J end by 7 bases, with 15 bases between. CDR3 in DNA: TGCAGTGCTTGGGGGGGCACGGGGAATGAGCAGTTCTTC. It codes for CSAWGGTGNEQFF.

Turning to this clonotype: A much larger clone differs by one base, so this may be a read error. CDR3 residues: CACSQGSGQPILYQETQYF. For the CDR3, the DNA is TGTGCCTGCAGCCAAGGCTCAGGACAGCCTATTTTGTACCAAGAGACCCAGTACTTC. The chain uses TRBV3-1 and TRBJ2-5; D may be TRBD1 (6 bases). The CDR3 sequence is 19 residues long. Germline V gene sequence: CDR1 LGHDT, CDR2 YNNKEL (reference sequence).

This clonotype has ten or more counts. This chain joins TRBV27 and TRBJ2-7; D is undetermined. In germline, CDR1 is MNHEY, CDR2 SMNVEV (reference sequence). The V end was cut by 5 bases, the J end by 0 bases, with 14 bases between. This CDR3 region has 15 residues. The CDR3 spells CASSGFLYSSYEQYF. CDR3 in DNA: TGTGCCAGCAGTGGATTCCTTTACTCCTCCTACGAGCAGTACTTC.

This clonotype was observed at least ten times. The chain has TRBV7-2 and TRBJ2-7; the D gene is possibly TRBD2 (6 bases). The CDR3 is 18 residues long. The germline gives CDR1 SGHTA, CDR2 FQGNSA. V was pared by 5 bases and J by 1 base, with 24 bases between. The CDR3 DNA is TGTGCCAGCAGCCCTGCTTTAGGCCTCGACGGGAGATCCTACGAGCAGTACTTC. It yields the protein CASSPALGLDGRSYEQYF.

This clonotype was counted many times. The chain couples TRBV12-3 or TRBV12-4 to TRBJ2-2; 8 bases are shared with TRBD2. The length of the CDR3 is 16 residues. V lost 2 bases to trimming and J lost 3 bases; unmatched junction nucleotides: 5. The CDR3 bases are TGTGCCAGCAGTTTATTCCCTAGCGGGTACACCGGGGAGCTGTTTTTT. Protein product: CASSLFPSGYTGELFF.

This clonotype was found a few times. The chain has TRBV20-1 and TRBJ2-2, with D possibly called TRBD1 or TRBD2 (6 bases each). CDR3 length equals 15 residues. The V end lost 6 bases, the J end lost 6 bases, and 20 bases lay between the germline ends. Germline CDR1 is DFQATT and CDR2 is SNEGSKA (reference sequence). CDR3 sequence reads: CSATIGGGPPGELFF. DNA of the CDR3: TGCAGTGCAACCATAGGGGGAGGCCCCCCCGGGGAGCTGTTTTTT.

This clonotype was seen more than once but under ten times. The chain employs TRBV6-2 or TRBV6-3 and TRBJ2-2, with TRBD2 identical over 9 bases. The V and J ends lost 6 bases and 3 bases, in that order; junction bases with no gene match: 8. This CDR3 has 16 residues. Germline V gives CDR1 MNHEY, CDR2 SVGEGT. In nucleotides, the CDR3 is TGTGCCAGCAGACATAGCGGGAGAAGAGACACCGGGGAGCTGTTTTTT. Translation: CASRHSGRRDTGELFF.

This clonotype was found many times. The CDR3 region is CASSSNTGLADITYAKNIQYF. CDR3 DNA: TGTGCCAGCAGCTCTAATACGGGACTAGCGGATATCACCTATGCCAAAAACATTCAGTACTTC. The V call is TRBV11-1, the J call TRBJ2-4; 11 bases are shared with TRBD2. With 4 bases clipped from V and 1 base from J, the junction kept 18 bases outside the gene matches. The CDR3 runs to 21 residues. Germline V gene sequence: CDR1 SGHAT, CDR2 FQDESV (reference sequence).

Note on this clonotype: This sequence may be a read error, since a much larger clone differs from it by one base. The chain carries TRBV20-1 and TRBJ2-2, with 12 bases fitting TRBD2. This CDR3 spans 15 amino acids. Germline V gene lookup returns CDR1 DFQATT and CDR2 SNEGSKA (reference sequence). J was trimmed by 5 bases and V by 4 bases; bases with no gene match: 5. Here the CDR3 DNA reads TGCAGTGCTATCGCTAGCGGGAGGGGTACCGGGGAGCTGTTTTTT. It encodes CSAIASGRGTGELFF.

At least ten counts were recorded for this clonotype. The V and J genes are TRBV28 and TRBJ2-3; possible D gene TRBD1, 5 bases. There are 14 residues in the CDR3. Germline V gene data show CDR1 as MDHEN and CDR2 as SYDVKM. The V gene lost 3 bases and the J gene lost 3 bases, with 10 bases spanning the gap. The CDR3 region is CASSFRTLTDTQYF. For the CDR3, the DNA is TGTGCCAGCAGTTTCCGGACACTTACAGATACGCAGTATTTT.

This clonotype has a count of ten or more. The V and J genes are TRBV18 and TRBJ2-3; TRBD1 agrees at 9 bases. Trimming removed 2 bases from V and 2 bases from J; junction bases left unmatched: 5. The V gene's germline CDR1 is KGHSH and CDR2 LQKENI. This CDR3 spans 16 amino acids. The CDR3 reads CASSPNRDRATDTQYF. CDR3 in DNA: TGTGCCAGCTCACCAAACCGGGACAGGGCCACAGATACGCAGTATTTT.

There are many counts of this clonotype. The rearrangement uses TRBV12-3 or TRBV12-4 and TRBJ2-2; tentative D call: TRBD2 (6 bases). V lost 6 bases and J lost 6, with 11 bases in between. The CDR3 sequence is 13 residues long. CDR3 sequence reads: CASSQLASGELFF. The CDR3 DNA reads TGTGCCAGCAGCCAACTAGCATCCGGGGAGCTGTTTTTT.

This clonotype was recorded at least ten times. The chain is built from TRBV15 and TRBJ2-3; TRBD2 aligns across 9 bases. J gave up 3 bases and V 4 bases, and 5 bases lay outside the gene matches. CDR3 length: 15 amino acids. Germline V gives CDR1 LNHNV, CDR2 YYDKDF (reference sequence). Written as DNA, the CDR3 is TGTGCCACCAGCAAAGAAGGACTAGCGACAGATACGCAGTATTTT. Amino acid sequence: CATSKEGLATDTQYF.

This chain uses TRBV7-9 with TRBJ2-7; D is undetermined. The CDR3 is 12 residues long. Germline values: CDR1 SEHNR, CDR2 FQNEAQ (reference sequence). Trimming removed 4 bases from V and 6 bases from J, with 10 bases in between. The CDR3 DNA reads TGTGCCAGCAGCTCCCGGCCGGCCGAGCAGTACTTC. Amino acids: CASSSRPAEQYF. Variable domain in full (rest from reference TRBV7-9 and TRBJ2-7): DTGVSQNPRHKITKRGQNVTFRCDPISEHNRLYWYRQTLGQGPEFLTYFQNEAQLEKSRLLSDRFSAERPKGSFSTLEIQRTEQGDSAMYLCASSSRPAEQYFGPGTRLTVT.

This clonotype was counted at least ten times. The V call is TRBV12-3 or TRBV12-4, the J call TRBJ2-2; 10 bases line up with TRBD1. This CDR3 spans 12 amino acids. V dropped 5 bases and J dropped 15; count of bases not matched to a gene: 6. The CDR3 spells CASSPPDRGMFF. CDR3 sequence (DNA): TGTGCCAGCAGTCCCCCGGACAGGGGGATGTTTTTT.

This clonotype was counted many times. The V and J genes are TRBV9 and TRBJ1-2; D call uncertain. Trimming stripped 1 base from V and 6 bases from J, with 7 bases between. The germline gives CDR1 SGDLS, CDR2 YYNGEE. The CDR3 has 12 residues. The CDR3 region is CASSVPPDGYTF. CDR3 nucleotide sequence: TGTGCCAGCAGCGTACCCCCGGATGGCTACACCTTC.

This clonotype has more than one count but fewer than ten. The chain employs TRBV28 and TRBJ2-7, with 7 bases aligning to TRBD1. This CDR3 has 13 residues. Germline CDR1 is MDHEN and CDR2 is SYDVKM. Germline trimming cut 6 bases from V and 0 bases from J; bases unmatched to any gene: 2. In nucleotides, the CDR3 is TGTGCCAGCAGGACAGGGCACTCCTACGAGCAGTACTTC. This encodes CASRTGHSYEQYF.

As concerns this clonotype: One base away lies a much larger clone, so this may be a sequencing read error. The conserved phenylalanine or tryptophan is not found at the CDR3 terminus, so this likely reflects a read error. The chain couples TRBV11-2 to TRBJ2-5; TRBD1 agrees at 9 bases. The CDR3 runs 15 residues. After removal of 4 bases from V and 2 bases from J, the junction contained 5 bases not matched to a gene. Germline V gives CDR1 SGHAT, CDR2 FQNNGV. DNA of the CDR3: TGTGCCAGCAGCTCGGCCGGGACAGGGCAAGAGACCCAGTACCTC. Amino acids: CASSSAGTGQETQYL.

This clonotype was seen a few times. The rearrangement uses TRBV28 and TRBJ2-1; weak D call: TRBD2 (6 bases). CDR3 size: 16 residues. The V end lost 2 bases, the J end lost 4 bases, and 15 bases lay between the germline ends. The germline V gene encodes CDR1 MDHEN and CDR2 SYDVKM. Here the CDR3 DNA reads TGTGCCAGCAGTTTACGTCCGCGGGGCAGGTACAATGAGCAGTTCTTC. Residues: CASSLRPRGRYNEQFF.

This clonotype was seen many times. J is TRBJ1-1 and V is TRBV15; no clear D. Germline V CDR1 and CDR2: LNHNV, YYDKDF (reference sequence). The CDR3 covers 16 residues. V lost 5 bases and J 6 bases, leaving 22 bases between the germline ends. The DNA for the CDR3 is TGTGCCACCAGCCGGAGGGCTTTCGGCACCGGGGCTGAAGCTTTCTTT. Translation gives CATSRRAFGTGAEAFF.

This clonotype was detected a few times. This chain joins TRBV4-3 and TRBJ2-7, with a possible D match to TRBD2 (6 bases). The CDR3 consists of 20 residues. The germline gives CDR1 LGHNA, CDR2 YSLEER. V lost 4 bases, J lost 0 bases, and 28 bases lay in between. CDR3 amino acids: CASSRRWAADGTEGSYEQYF. In DNA form, the CDR3 reads TGCGCCAGCAGCCGACGTTGGGCAGCCGACGGGACGGAGGGCTCCTACGAGCAGTACTTC.

This clonotype was observed many times. The V and J genes are TRBV7-2 and TRBJ2-1; D remains ambiguous. This CDR3 is 17 amino acids long. Germline CDR1 reads SGHTA; CDR2 reads FQGNSA. The V gene lost 4 bases and the J gene lost 4 bases, with 20 bases spanning the gap. This chain's CDR3 is CASSSPQFPPIYNEQFF. CDR3 in DNA: TGTGCCAGCAGCTCGCCTCAGTTTCCTCCTATATACAATGAGCAGTTCTTC. Together with reference TRBV7-2 and TRBJ2-1, the CDR3 gives the full variable domain: GAGVSQSPSNKVTEKGKDVELRCDPISGHTALYWYRQSLGQGLEFLIYFQGNSAPDKSGLPSDRFSAERTGGSVSTLTIQRTQQEDSAVYLCASSSPQFPPIYNEQFFGPGTRLTVL.

The sample holds a few counts of this clonotype. This chain joins TRBV7-3 and TRBJ2-1, with TRBD2 matching 8 bases. The CDR3 runs to 14 residues. CDR1 and CDR2 from the germline V gene are SGHTA and FQGTGA. J was trimmed by 7 bases and V by 6 bases; bases with no gene match: 8. The CDR3 region has the DNA TGTGCCAGCAGGAGCGGGGGTAGACGGAATGAGCAGTTCTTC. Translated, it gives CASRSGGRRNEQFF.